A single sample gave rise to the 18 T cell receptor beta chains below, sequenced in a study of OX40 agonist ivuxolimab in advanced cancers. TCRdb's copy holds only in-frame clones and misses some; the assay was immunoSEQ multiplex PCR. The profile shows 74,000 or so clones, more than 70% of them singletons. The source was CD4+ or CD8+ T cells sorted from blood, collected in a trial of the OX40 agonist ivuxolimab. Every receptor here comes from an adult with an advanced solid tumor such as melanoma, head and neck, liver or kidney cancer.

The chain uses TRBV11-2 and TRBJ2-7; possible D gene TRBD1, 7 bases. Per the germline V gene, CDR1 is SGHAT and CDR2 is FQNNGV. The V end was cut by 1 base, the J end by 2 bases, with 9 bases between. The length of the CDR3 is 14 residues. The CDR3 loop is CASSLGRGAYEQYF. Written as DNA, the CDR3 is TGTGCCAGCAGCTTAGGCAGGGGGGCCTACGAGCAGTACTTC.

In this sample, this clone turned up once. CDR3 protein: CASSQDTGGLANNSPLHF. CDR3 bases: TGCGCCAGCAGCCAAGACACAGGGGGGTTAGCTAATAATTCACCCCTCCACTTT. This chain connects TRBV4-1 to TRBJ1-6; 8 bases agree with TRBD1. The J segment lost 5 bases and the V segment lost 0 bases, leaving 9 bases of the junction unmatched. This CDR3 region has 18 residues. Germline CDR1 MGHRA, CDR2 YSYEKL.

The V gene is TRBV6-1, the J gene TRBJ2-1; 8 bases line up with TRBD2. The CDR3 loop spans 13 amino acids. With V trimmed by 6 bases and J by 9 bases, 7 bases remained unmatched. Germline loops: CDR1 MNHNS, CDR2 SASEGT. The CDR3 region is CASSKTSVGEQFF. The CDR3 DNA sequence: TGTGCCAGCAGCAAGACTAGCGTTGGTGAGCAGTTCTTC.

The chain employs TRBV5-8 and TRBJ1-1; 9 bases align to TRBD1. Germline lookup yields CDR1 SGHTS and CDR2 YDEGEE. The CDR3 covers 14 residues. The V gene end was trimmed by 6 bases and the J gene end by 4 bases; junction bases not matched to a gene: 7. Written as DNA, the CDR3 is TGTGCCAGCACGGACAGGGGTCTGATCACTGAAGCTTTCTTT. Protein: CASTDRGLITEAFF.

Only one count was recorded for this clone. This chain uses TRBV5-1 with TRBJ2-3; tentative D call: TRBD2 (5 bases). CDR3 length: 13 amino acids. With 4 bases removed from V and 7 bases from J, the gap between germline ends came to 13 bases. The germline gives CDR1 SGHRS, CDR2 YFSETQ. The CDR3 sequence: CASSPTTGNTQYF. The DNA of the CDR3 is TGCGCCAGCAGCCCCACGACCGGGAATACGCAGTATTTT.

The chain carries TRBV7-2 and TRBJ1-1, with a possible D match to TRBD1 (6 bases). The CDR3 loop spans 13 amino acids. The germline CDR1 and CDR2 sequences are SGHTA and FQGNSA. V shed 5 bases and J shed 5 bases, with 12 bases lying between them. The DNA of the CDR3 is TGTGCCAGCAGCATCAGGGGAAAGACTGAAGCTTTCTTT. This translates into CASSIRGKTEAFF.

The chain links TRBV19 to TRBJ2-1; D may be TRBD1 or TRBD2 (6 bases each). The CDR3 extends over 13 amino acids. Germline CDR1 and CDR2: LNHDA and SQIVND (reference sequence). V lost 8 bases to trimming and J lost 5 bases, with 13 bases between them. The CDR3 spells CASQWGAHNEQFF. In nucleotides, the CDR3 is TGTGCCAGTCAGTGGGGGGCCCACAATGAGCAGTTCTTC.

This clone came up once. The rearrangement joins TRBV7-2 to TRBJ2-5; D may be TRBD1 or TRBD2 (5 bases each). V was cut by 5 bases and J by 4 bases, with 11 bases left in between. Germline V gene data show CDR1 as SGHTA and CDR2 as FQGNSA. This CDR3 has 13 residues. The DNA for the CDR3 is TGTGCCAGCAGCCGGGGACGGATAGAGACCCAGTACTTC. It specifies CASSRGRIETQYF. The entire variable domain, with the rest obtained from reference TRBV7-2 and TRBJ2-5, is as follows: GAGVSQSPSNKVTEKGKDVELRCDPISGHTALYWYRQSLGQGLEFLIYFQGNSAPDKSGLPSDRFSAERTGGSVSTLTIQRTQQEDSAVYLCASSRGRIETQYFGPGTRLLVL.

The chain carries TRBV19 and TRBJ2-6; tentatively, D is TRBD2 (6 bases). Germline V CDR1 and CDR2: LNHDA, SQIVND (reference sequence). Trimming took 6 bases from V and 0 from J, leaving 6 bases between them. The CDR3 is 14 residues long. The CDR3 region has the DNA TGTGCCAGTAGGACTAGCTCTGGGGCCAACGTCCTGACTTTC. It yields the protein CASRTSSGANVLTF.

V and J are TRBV6-5 and TRBJ1-2, with 8 bases that match TRBD1. This CDR3 is 15 amino acids long. With V trimmed by 4 bases and J by 8 bases, 12 bases remained unmatched. Germline values: CDR1 MNHEY, CDR2 SVGAGI. This CDR3 is CASSSQGQGIVGYTF. CDR3 nucleotide sequence: TGTGCCAGCAGTTCACAAGGACAGGGTATAGTAGGCTACACCTTC.

The J gene is TRBJ2-5, the V gene TRBV7-4; 11 bases are shared with TRBD2. The end of the DNA fits TRBJ2-7 better, so the J call may be wrong. Germline CDR1 and CDR2: SGHVT and SQSDAQ. The CDR3 sequence is 17 residues long. The CDR3 here is CASSLETAASGGYEQYF. CDR3 DNA: TGTGCCAGCAGCTTAGAAACGGCCGCTAGCGGGGGGTACGAGCAGTACTTC.

The rearrangement links TRBV6-1 to TRBJ2-2; D is possibly TRBD2 (5 bases). Trimming shortened V by 10 bases and J by 1 base, and 13 bases separated the two germline ends. This CDR3 has 14 amino acids. CDR1 is MNHNS and CDR2 is SASEGT in the germline V gene. The CDR3 nucleotides read TGTGCCACAAACGGGGATCTGAACACCGGGGAGCTGTTTTTT. Translation: CATNGDLNTGELFF.

The CDR3 protein is CASSKARDPPPLEQFF. The DNA of the CDR3 is TGTGCCAGCAGCAAAGCGCGGGACCCGCCGCCTCTTGAGCAGTTCTTC. The J gene is TRBJ2-1, the V gene TRBV21-1; TRBD2 is the table's D call, not checked against the DNA. TRBV21-1 is a known pseudogene. CDR3 size: 16 residues.

In its sample, this clone was seen once. The rearrangement joins TRBV7-6 to TRBJ2-1; 15 bases line up with TRBD2. V lost 5 bases and J lost 0; bases outside the gene matches: 5. This CDR3 has 18 amino acids. Germline values: CDR1 SGHVS, CDR2 FNYEAQ. The CDR3 reads CASSPGLAGGSSYNEQFF. CDR3 bases: TGTGCCAGCAGCCCCGGACTAGCGGGGGGGAGCTCCTACAATGAGCAGTTCTTC.

This clone turned up a few times. The V gene is TRBV2, the J gene TRBJ2-7; a possible D gene is TRBD1 (6 bases). With 11 bases removed from V and 3 bases from J, the gap between germline ends came to 14 bases. The CDR3 spans 12 residues. Germline CDR1 reads SNHLY; CDR2 reads FYNNEI. Here the CDR3 reads CAEGGQGYEQYF. The CDR3 region has the DNA TGTGCCGAAGGGGGTCAGGGCTACGAGCAGTACTTC.

The chain couples TRBV5-1 to TRBJ1-1; D might be TRBD1 (6 bases). The CDR3 has 19 residues. V lost 2 bases to trimming and J lost 3 bases, with 26 bases between them. Germline CDR1 SGHRS, CDR2 YFSETQ. The CDR3 DNA reads TGCGCCAGCAGCTTTCGGACAGAATGGGCATCCCCTCGGGACACTGAAGCTTTCTTT. It yields the protein CASSFRTEWASPRDTEAFF.

The chain has TRBV5-1 and TRBJ2-5; D call uncertain. Looked up from germline, CDR1 is SGHRS and CDR2 is YFSETQ. The CDR3 runs 11 residues. The V and J ends lost 2 bases and 5 bases respectively, with 4 bases between them. For the CDR3, the DNA is TGCGCCAGCAGCTTATGGGAGACCCAGTACTTC. Protein sequence: CASSLWETQYF.

This clone was counted between two and nine times. The J gene is TRBJ2-7, the V gene TRBV28, with TRBD2 identical over 8 bases. The V gene end was trimmed by 2 bases and the J gene end by 4 bases; junction bases not matched to a gene: 1. CDR1 MDHEN and CDR2 SYDVKM come from the germline V gene. The CDR3 contains 13 residues. The CDR3 loop is CASSLAGGYEQYF. CDR3 nucleotides: TGTGCCAGCAGTTTAGCGGGGGGATACGAGCAGTACTTC. Full variable domain (rest looked up from reference TRBV28 and TRBJ2-7): DVKVTQSSRYLVKRTGEKVFLECVQDMDHENMFWYRQDPGLGLRLIYFSYDVKMKEKGDIPEGYSVSREKKERFSLILESASTNQTSMYLCASSLAGGYEQYFGPGTRLTVT.